This TCR beta chain derives from a study of blood T cell repertoires in COVID-19. Background on the study: The United States, Italy and Spain provided the acute and convalescent COVID-19 samples.

This clone is medium-sized within its sample. Which cohort a participant joined came from the clinical history participants gave. Authors' analysis steps: Using reference gene primer amplification, nucleated cell counts were estimated. Using immunoSEQ multiplex PCR, the repertoire was profiled, and TCRdb retains in-frame clones only, with some absent. V, J and clone size reflect that table, while D and trimming were determined from the DNA. The table includes under 65,000 clones, 60% to 80% detected once. This TCR came from a woman between 50 and 59 years old with acute COVID-19. The sequencing sample was made of PBMCs or T cells enriched from blood (not recorded which).

The CDR3 spells CASSAREGNQPQHF. The CDR3 DNA sequence: TGTGCCAGCAGTGCTCGAGAGGGAAATCAGCCCCAGCATTTT. This chain links TRBV6-4 with TRBJ1-5; D ambiguous. Germline V gene data show CDR1 as MRHNA and CDR2 as SNTAGT. The CDR3 sequence is 14 residues long. Between the trimmed V and J ends, which lost 4 bases and 4 bases, there was a span of 11 bases.